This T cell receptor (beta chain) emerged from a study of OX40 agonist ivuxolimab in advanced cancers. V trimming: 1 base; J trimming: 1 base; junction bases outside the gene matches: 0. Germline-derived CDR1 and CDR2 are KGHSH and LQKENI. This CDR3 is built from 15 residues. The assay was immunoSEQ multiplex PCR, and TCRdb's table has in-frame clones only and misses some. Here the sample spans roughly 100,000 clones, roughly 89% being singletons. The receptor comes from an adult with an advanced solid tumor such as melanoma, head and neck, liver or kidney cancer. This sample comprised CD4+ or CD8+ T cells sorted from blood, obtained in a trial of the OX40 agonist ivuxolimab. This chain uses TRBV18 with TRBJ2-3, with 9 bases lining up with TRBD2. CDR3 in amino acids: CASSPRTSGTDTQYF. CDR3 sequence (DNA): TGTGCCAGCTCACCACGGACTAGCGGCACAGATACGCAGTATTTT.